This TCR beta chain was recovered during a study of Ad26.COV2.S vaccination and SARS-CoV-2 variants. Study-level background: Donor was one of the participants in the Ad26.COV2.S arm of the COV1001 trial. Ad26.COV2.S was injected intramuscularly once or twice, 56 days apart. Broader study findings: Spike-specific TCR breadth was greater after Ad26.COV2.S than placebo. Researchers reported similar non-spike TCR breadth in vaccine and placebo recipients.

This CDR3 is 14 amino acids long. The V and J ends lost 0 bases and 3 bases respectively, with 6 bases between them. The germline CDR1 and CDR2 sequences are SGDLS and YYNGEE. The table came from immunoSEQ multiplex PCR; TCRdb's copy has only in-frame clones and leaves some out. The sample has approximately 300,000 clones, over 80% seen once. Treatment in this sample: about 20 received Ad26.COV2.S at low or high dose, single or two shots; 5 received placebo; per-sample allocation not given. Following the first vaccine or placebo injection, samples were taken on day 63. For this clone: Its antigen is unidentified. This sample includes further DNA sequences coding for the same CDR3.

The gene calls are TRBV9 and TRBJ2-2; D perhaps matches TRBD2 (6 bases). The source material was peripheral blood, sampled in a trial of Ad26.COV2.S vaccine versus placebo. The sequence derives from a person between 18 and 59 years old who received the Ad26.COV2.S COVID-19 vaccine or a placebo. The DNA for the CDR3 is TGTGCCAGCAGCGTAGGGGGGGACACCGGGGAGCTGTTTTTT. Translated, it gives CASSVGGDTGELFF. Supplemented by reference TRBV9 and TRBJ2-2, the full variable domain reads DSGVTQTPKHLITATGQRVTLRCSPRSGDLSVYWYQQSLDQGLQFLIQYYNGEERAKGNILERFSAQQFPDLHSELNLSSLELGDSALYFCASSVGGDTGELFFGEGSRLTVL.